Below are 25 T cell receptor beta chains sequenced from a single sample in a study of T cell responses to AZD1222 COVID-19 vaccine. TCRdb keeps only in-frame clones here, not all; method: immunoSEQ multiplex PCR. The sample shows roughly 140,000 clones, 88% of them seen only once. The sequences come from peripheral blood, collected after recovery from COVID-19. Every receptor here comes from an adult who had recovered from COVID-19.

The chain links TRBV4-1 to TRBJ1-2; no clear D gene. The germline V gene encodes CDR1 MGHRA and CDR2 YSYEKL. Trimming removed 6 bases from V and 1 base from J, with 9 bases in between. CDR3 length: 13 residues. This CDR3 reads CASRPDGNYGYTF. As DNA, the CDR3 is TGCGCCAGCAGACCGGACGGTAACTATGGCTACACCTTC.

The genes are TRBV7-2 and TRBJ1-1, with D perhaps TRBD1 (5 bases). Germline lookup yields CDR1 SGHTA and CDR2 FQGNSA. V was pared by 4 bases and J by 1 base, with 7 bases between. The CDR3 has 13 amino acids. CDR3 in amino acids: CASSWRGNTEAFF. CDR3 in DNA: TGTGCCAGCAGCTGGAGGGGGAACACTGAAGCTTTCTTT.

This clone was seen a handful of times. The chain couples TRBV5-1 to TRBJ2-7; TRBD1 might be the D (6 bases). Trimming took 3 bases from V and 0 from J, leaving 10 bases between them. The germline gives CDR1 SGHRS, CDR2 YFSETQ. The CDR3 totals 14 residues. DNA for the CDR3: TGCGCCAGCAGCTCCACAGGGAGCTCCTACGAGCAGTACTTC. Translated, it gives CASSSTGSSYEQYF.

This clone showed up just a few times. The rearrangement uses TRBV20-1 and TRBJ1-1; a weak D match, TRBD1 (6 bases). Germline V gives CDR1 DFQATT, CDR2 SNEGSKA (reference sequence). Between the trimmed V and J ends, which lost 3 bases and 6 bases, there was a span of 14 bases. The length of the CDR3 is 13 residues. CDR3 residues: CSASPVGHSEAFF. The CDR3 DNA reads TGCAGTGCTAGTCCCGTGGGACATTCTGAAGCTTTCTTT.

The chain couples TRBV18 to TRBJ1-1; tentative D call: TRBD1 (6 bases). Germline-derived CDR1 and CDR2 are KGHSH and LQKENI. V was pared by 4 bases and J by 7 bases, with 16 bases between. CDR3 length: 14 amino acids. CDR3 in DNA: TGTGCCAGCTCACTCGCACAGGGTTGGGGTGAAGCTTTCTTT. It codes for CASSLAQGWGEAFF.

The chain carries TRBV11-2 and TRBJ1-1, with 7 nucleotides matching TRBD1. CDR1 is SGHAT, CDR2 FQNNGV, per germline. This CDR3 is 16 amino acids long. V gave up 5 bases and J gave up 0 bases; unmatched junction bases: 9. The CDR3: CASSIDRVQMNTEAFF. The CDR3 bases are TGTGCCAGCAGCATCGACAGGGTCCAAATGAACACTGAAGCTTTCTTT.

The J gene is TRBJ1-3, the V gene TRBV5-6; 9 positions agree with TRBD1. V gave up 2 bases and J gave up 2 bases; unmatched junction bases: 2. The CDR3 loop spans 15 amino acids. Per germline, CDR1 SGHDT and CDR2 YYEEEE. The CDR3 reads CASSLQGAAGNTIYF. The DNA of the CDR3 is TGTGCCAGCAGCTTACAGGGGGCGGCTGGAAACACCATATATTTT.

The chain has TRBV7-3 and TRBJ1-1, with a tentative D call TRBD1 (5 bases). Germline V gene sequence: CDR1 SGHTA, CDR2 FQGTGA. V was pared by 5 bases and J by 4 bases, with 14 bases between. This CDR3 is built from 14 residues. The CDR3 bases are TGTGCCAGCAGCCCCTCGGGGCCCGTCACTGAAGCTTTCTTT. Protein sequence: CASSPSGPVTEAFF.

The chain combines TRBV3-1 (or the pseudogene TRBV3-2) with TRBJ1-2, with D uncertain. This CDR3 contains 13 residues. The V end lost 4 bases, the J end lost 1 base, and 7 bases lay between the germline ends. Germline V CDR1 and CDR2: LGHDT, YNNKEL (reference sequence). As DNA, the CDR3 is TGTGCCAGCAGCCGGACTATTAACTATGGCTACACCTTC. Its translation: CASSRTINYGYTF.

This clone appeared a few times. The chain employs TRBV7-2 and TRBJ1-5; no clear D. With 1 base removed from V and 7 bases from J, the gap between germline ends came to 14 bases. Per the germline V gene, CDR1 is SGHTA and CDR2 is FQGNSA. This CDR3 contains 15 residues. Written as DNA, the CDR3 is TGTGCCAGCAGCTTAGGAGCTCGGGAGGGCCAGCCCCAGCATTTT. It specifies CASSLGAREGQPQHF.

The chain couples TRBV6-5 to TRBJ1-1; D is uncertain. V gave up 8 bases and J gave up 4 bases, with 14 bases separating them. The germline V gene encodes CDR1 MNHEY and CDR2 SVGAGI. CDR3 size: 13 residues. CDR3 region: CASPTWSGTEAFF. The CDR3 region has the DNA TGTGCCAGCCCCACCTGGAGCGGCACTGAAGCTTTCTTT.

This CDR3 is CATSDRFHEQFF. The CDR3, as DNA: TGTGCCACCAGTGACAGGTTTCATGAGCAGTTCTTC. This chain uses TRBV24-1 with TRBJ2-1; D call uncertain. The CDR3 consists of 12 residues. Germline-derived CDR1 and CDR2 are KGHDR and SFDVKD. Between the trimmed V and J ends, which lost 4 bases and 8 bases, there was a span of 8 bases.

This chain joins TRBV2 and TRBJ2-7, with D perhaps matching TRBD2 (5 bases). CDR1 and CDR2 from the germline V gene are SNHLY and FYNNEI. The CDR3 is 14 amino acids. The germline V and J ends were trimmed by 8 bases and 3 bases, with 17 bases remaining between them. CDR3 residues: CASAPDEGVYEQYF. CDR3 sequence (DNA): TGTGCCAGCGCACCCGACGAGGGTGTCTACGAGCAGTACTTC.

The chain has TRBV28 and TRBJ2-7, with D tentatively TRBD2 (7 bases). This CDR3 is 16 amino acids long. Germline lookup yields CDR1 MDHEN and CDR2 SYDVKM. V shed 4 bases and J shed 5 bases, with 21 bases lying between them. The CDR3 coding sequence is TGTGCCAGCAGTTCTCCCGAGGGGGGGTCGGAGGACGAGCAGTACTTC. Protein product: CASSSPEGGSEDEQYF.

This clone was seen a handful of times. This chain links TRBV11-2 with TRBJ2-1, with D perhaps matching TRBD1 or TRBD2 (6 bases each). Germline loops: CDR1 SGHAT, CDR2 FQNNGV. Trimming left V 1 base short and J 8 bases short, with 12 bases between. CDR3 size: 14 residues. In DNA form, the CDR3 reads TGTGCCAGCAGCTTAGTTGTGGGGGGCCATGAGCAGTTCTTC. Amino acid sequence: CASSLVVGGHEQFF.

V and J are TRBV19 and TRBJ2-1; D unresolved. V was pared by 3 bases and J by 5 bases, with 14 bases between. CDR3 size: 15 residues. CDR1 is LNHDA and CDR2 is SQIVND in the germline V gene (reference sequence). This CDR3 reads CASSIGQVIDNEQFF. CDR3 nucleotide sequence: TGTGCCAGTAGTATTGGGCAGGTAATAGACAATGAGCAGTTCTTC.

This chain connects TRBV12-5 to TRBJ2-6; possibly TRBD1 or TRBD2 for D (5 bases each). This CDR3 contains 15 residues. Germline V lookup: CDR1 LGHNT, CDR2 FRNRAP. CDR3 sequence reads: CLDPGPCSGANVLTF. Here the CDR3 DNA reads TGTCTGGATCCGGGACCCTGCTCTGGGGCCAACGTCCTGACTTTC.

The rearrangement links TRBV3-1 (or the pseudogene TRBV3-2) to TRBJ2-1, with 9 positions matching TRBD2. This CDR3 is built from 15 residues. Germline V gene lookup returns CDR1 LGHDT and CDR2 YNNKEL (reference sequence). The junction had 4 bases not matched to a gene; V was cut back by 1 base and J by 6 bases. The CDR3 sequence: CASSQATSGPNEQFF. The CDR3 coding sequence is TGTGCCAGCAGCCAAGCAACTAGCGGGCCCAATGAGCAGTTCTTC.

The chain recombines TRBV5-1 with TRBJ1-4; tentatively, D is TRBD1 (5 bases). Germline CDR1 SGHRS, CDR2 YFSETQ. This CDR3 spans 14 amino acids. Trimming pared 3 bases from V and 3 bases from J, leaving 9 bases between. The CDR3 is CASSSGTANEKLFF. The DNA for the CDR3 is TGCGCCAGCAGCTCTGGGACGGCTAATGAAAAACTGTTTTTT.

The chain is built from TRBV9 and TRBJ2-5; no firm D call. Germline V gives CDR1 SGDLS, CDR2 YYNGEE. This CDR3 contains 12 residues. V shed 5 bases and J shed 5 bases, with 10 bases lying between them. CDR3 DNA sequence: TGTGCCAGCAGTGGTCTGGGCGAGACCCAGTACTTC. It is translated as CASSGLGETQYF.

The chain links TRBV5-1 to TRBJ2-7, with a tentative D call TRBD1 (6 bases). Germline CDR1 reads SGHRS; CDR2 reads YFSETQ. This CDR3 is 13 amino acids long. V was pared by 4 bases and J by 4 bases, with 12 bases between. The CDR3 DNA reads TGCGCCAGCAGCCCGGGACACCTATACGAGCAGTACTTC. This encodes CASSPGHLYEQYF.

The chain employs TRBV5-1 and TRBJ1-2, with TRBD1 matching over 7 bases. V lost 2 bases to trimming and J lost 2 bases; unmatched junction nucleotides: 12. The CDR3 has 17 residues. The V gene's germline CDR1 is SGHRS and CDR2 YFSETQ. The CDR3 spells CASSLSPRAGGNYGYTF. In nucleotides, the CDR3 is TGCGCCAGCAGCTTATCCCCGAGGGCAGGGGGAAACTATGGCTACACCTTC.

This clone appeared a single time. The chain has TRBV2 and TRBJ2-7; 10 bases map to TRBD2. Germline V gene lookup returns CDR1 SNHLY and CDR2 FYNNEI. The junction had 7 bases not matched to a gene; V was cut back by 6 bases and J by 2 bases. CDR3 length: 15 residues. This CDR3 reads CASSTLAGVAYEQYF. The CDR3 coding sequence is TGTGCCAGCAGCACCCTAGCGGGGGTTGCCTACGAGCAGTACTTC.

In this sample, this clone turned up once. The sample contains more than one DNA sequence encoding this CDR3. The chain couples TRBV6-1 to TRBJ2-3; no clear D gene. CDR3 length: 15 residues. The ends were cut back, 1 base at V and 0 bases at J, with 8 bases in the middle. Germline assignment: CDR1 MNHNS and CDR2 SASEGT. The CDR3 nucleotides read TGTGCCAGCAGTGAAGGGGGATCTAGCACAGATACGCAGTATTTT. The encoded protein is CASSEGGSSTDTQYF.

The chain employs TRBV7-2 and TRBJ2-7, with D perhaps being TRBD1 or TRBD2 (5 bases each). This CDR3 comprises 16 residues. CDR1 and CDR2 (germline): SGHTA, FQGNSA. Trimming removed 4 bases from V and 1 base from J, with 17 bases in between. The CDR3 nucleotides read TGTGCCAGCAGCTCCAGGTCGGGGCGGGTATCCTACGAGCAGTACTTC. It translates to CASSSRSGRVSYEQYF.